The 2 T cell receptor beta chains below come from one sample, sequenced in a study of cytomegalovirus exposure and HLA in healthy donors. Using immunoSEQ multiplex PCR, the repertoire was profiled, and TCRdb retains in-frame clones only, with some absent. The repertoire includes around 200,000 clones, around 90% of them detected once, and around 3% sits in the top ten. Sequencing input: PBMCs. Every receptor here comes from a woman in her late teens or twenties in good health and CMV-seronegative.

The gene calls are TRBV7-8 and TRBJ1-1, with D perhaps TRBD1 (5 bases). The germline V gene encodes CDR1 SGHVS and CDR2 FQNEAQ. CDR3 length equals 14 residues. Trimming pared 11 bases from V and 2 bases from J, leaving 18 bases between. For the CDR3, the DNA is TGTGCCTTGGGGCATTTAATCGGAAACACTGAAGCTTTCTTT. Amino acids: CALGHLIGNTEAFF. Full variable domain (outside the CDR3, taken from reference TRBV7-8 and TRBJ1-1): GAGVSQSPRYKVAKRGQDVALRCDPISGHVSLFWYQQALGQGPEFLTYFQNEAQLDKSGLPSDRFFAERPEGSVSTLKIQRTQQEDSAVYLCALGHLIGNTEAFFGQGTRLTVV.

The CDR3 region is CASSKEDRANTEAFF. CDR3 nucleotides: TGTGCCAGTAGTAAGGAGGACAGGGCGAACACTGAAGCTTTCTTT. The chain couples TRBV19 to TRBJ1-1; 8 bases are shared with TRBD1. V was pared by 4 bases and J by 1 base, with 5 bases of the junction left unmatched. The V gene's germline CDR1 is LNHDA and CDR2 SQIVND (reference sequence). CDR3 length: 15 residues. Complete variable domain (other parts from reference TRBV19 and TRBJ1-1): DGGITQSPKYLFRKEGQNVTLSCEQNLNHDAMYWYRQDPGQGLRLIYYSQIVNDFQKGDIAEGYSVSREKKESFPLTVTSAQKNPTAFYLCASSKEDRANTEAFFGQGTRLTVV.